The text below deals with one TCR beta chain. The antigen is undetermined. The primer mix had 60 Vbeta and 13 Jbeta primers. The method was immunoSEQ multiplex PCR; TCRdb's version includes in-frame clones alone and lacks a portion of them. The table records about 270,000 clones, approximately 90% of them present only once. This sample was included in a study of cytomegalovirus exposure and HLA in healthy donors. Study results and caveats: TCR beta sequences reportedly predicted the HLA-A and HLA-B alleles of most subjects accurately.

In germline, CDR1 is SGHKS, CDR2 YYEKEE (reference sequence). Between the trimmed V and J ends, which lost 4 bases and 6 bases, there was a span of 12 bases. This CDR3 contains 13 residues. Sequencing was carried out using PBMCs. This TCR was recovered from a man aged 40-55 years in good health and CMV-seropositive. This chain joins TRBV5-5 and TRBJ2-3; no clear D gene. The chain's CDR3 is CASSGGPPDTQYF. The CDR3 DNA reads TGTGCCAGCAGCGGTGGGCCCCCCGATACGCAGTATTTT.